This passage covers 20 T cell receptor beta chains from one sample sequenced in a study of T cells in Graves' hyperthyroidism and ophthalmopathy. RNA transcripts yielded amplified TCR beta CDR3 regions. The primer set for the first-round RT-PCR of the TCR CDR3 was HTBI. Via MiXCR, TCRdb re-called the multiplex PCR reads, giving one row per CDR3 protein. Among hundreds of thousands of distinct CDR3 sequences listed, approximately 25% were seen once. Material: blood. These receptors were taken from a woman aged 25 to 39 with Graves' ophthalmopathy.

This clonotype was found many times. This chain connects TRBV6-1 to TRBJ2-7; 9 bases align to TRBD1. V trimming: 3 bases; J trimming: 3 bases; junction bases outside the gene matches: 6. Germline-derived CDR1 and CDR2 are MNHNS and SASEGT. This CDR3 comprises 15 residues. As DNA, the CDR3 is TGTGCCAGCAGTGATATGACGGGACAGGGCTACGAGCAGTACTTC. Its translation: CASSDMTGQGYEQYF.

This clonotype was seen repeatedly, ten times or more. J is TRBJ1-5 and V is TRBV28, with D perhaps matching TRBD1 (5 bases). Germline values: CDR1 MDHEN, CDR2 SYDVKM. V lost 8 bases, J lost 2 bases, and 10 bases lay in between. This CDR3 contains 13 residues. The CDR3 reads CASRGWGNQPQHF. DNA for the CDR3: TGTGCCAGCCGGGGGTGGGGCAATCAGCCCCAGCATTTT.

This clonotype turned up a few times. The chain employs TRBV6-1 and TRBJ1-2; D uncertain. The CDR3 is 13 residues long. V gave up 1 base and J gave up 7 bases, with 10 bases separating them. Germline V CDR1 and CDR2: MNHNS, SASEGT. Here the CDR3 reads CASSEVVASGYTF. For the CDR3, the DNA is TGTGCCAGCAGTGAAGTTGTGGCAAGTGGCTACACCTTC.

This clonotype was observed a single time. The CDR3 DNA reads TGTGCCAGCAGAGAGGGGGGTCGCGAGCAGTACTTC. Its protein is CASREGGREQYF. V usage is TRBV12-3 or TRBV12-4 and J usage is TRBJ2-7; D possibly matches TRBD1 or TRBD2 (6 bases each). The V gene lost 6 bases and the J gene lost 6 bases, with 12 bases spanning the gap. There are 12 residues in the CDR3.

The sample holds many counts of this clonotype. CDR3 sequence reads: CASSGVLAGPTGELFF. Written as DNA, the CDR3 is TGTGCCAGCAGTGGTGTCCTAGCGGGGCCCACCGGGGAGCTGTTTTTT. This chain links TRBV27 with TRBJ2-2; 9 positions match TRBD2. The CDR3 spans 16 residues. V dropped 5 bases and J dropped 4; count of bases not matched to a gene: 8. CDR1 is MNHEY, CDR2 SMNVEV, per germline (reference sequence).

This clonotype was seen at least ten times. This sequence joins TRBV12-3 or TRBV12-4 and TRBJ1-2, with D possibly TRBD1 on 6 matching bases. V was trimmed by 7 bases and J by 10 bases, leaving 19 bases between them. This CDR3 is 13 amino acids long. This CDR3 is CASTLTGAGDYTF. In DNA, the CDR3 is TGTGCCAGCACCTTGACAGGCGCCGGTGACTACACCTTC.

This clonotype was counted many times. The V gene is TRBV28, the J gene TRBJ1-1; 7 bases map to TRBD1. The CDR3 consists of 14 residues. Germline loops: CDR1 MDHEN, CDR2 SYDVKM. Germline trimming cut 5 bases from V and 3 bases from J; bases unmatched to any gene: 6. The CDR3 protein is CASSDTGVYTEAFF. The CDR3, as DNA: TGTGCCAGCAGTGACACAGGGGTCTACACTGAAGCTTTCTTT. The variable domain in full, with the rest retrieved from reference TRBV28 and TRBJ1-1, is DVKVTQSSRYLVKRTGEKVFLECVQDMDHENMFWYRQDPGLGLRLIYFSYDVKMKEKGDIPEGYSVSREKKERFSLILESASTNQTSMYLCASSDTGVYTEAFFGQGTRLTVV.

The sample holds many counts of this clonotype. This rearrangement joins TRBV19 to TRBJ2-7; D could derive from TRBD1 or TRBD2 (5 bases each). V lost 3 bases and J 1 base, leaving 19 bases between the germline ends. Germline assignment: CDR1 LNHDA and CDR2 SQIVND (reference sequence). This CDR3 contains 17 residues. The CDR3 sequence is CASSIFSSREYSYEQYF. The DNA of the CDR3 is TGTGCCAGTAGTATCTTTTCGAGCAGGGAGTATTCCTACGAGCAGTACTTC.

This clonotype was counted at least ten times. The chain carries TRBV24-1 and TRBJ2-7, with D perhaps matching TRBD2 (5 bases). The germline V and J ends were trimmed by 9 bases and 6 bases, with 14 bases remaining between them. The CDR3 contains 12 residues. Germline V CDR1 and CDR2: KGHDR, SFDVKD. The CDR3 sequence is CATAGVVGEQYF. CDR3 bases: TGTGCCACCGCCGGGGTGGTCGGCGAGCAGTACTTC.

There are many counts of this clonotype. The V gene is TRBV27, the J gene TRBJ2-5, with 9 positions matching TRBD2. The V gene end was trimmed by 0 bases and the J gene end by 4 bases; junction bases not matched to a gene: 6. Per germline, CDR1 MNHEY and CDR2 SMNVEV (reference sequence). There are 16 residues in the CDR3. Here the CDR3 reads CASSLSWAGGTETQYF. The CDR3 nucleotides are TGTGCCAGCAGTTTATCGTGGGCGGGGGGGACAGAGACCCAGTACTTC.

This clonotype was recorded many times. V gene TRBV6-1 combines with J gene TRBJ1-5; D call uncertain. The length of the CDR3 is 13 residues. The V and J ends lost 3 bases and 3 bases respectively, with 6 bases between them. Germline values: CDR1 MNHNS, CDR2 SASEGT. The CDR3 region has the DNA TGTGCCAGCAGTGAGCCCAACAATCAGCCCCAGCATTTT. Translating it yields CASSEPNNQPQHF.

This clonotype was counted many times. The V gene is TRBV7-9, the J gene TRBJ1-2; no clear D gene. This CDR3 is built from 12 residues. Trimming left V 5 bases short and J 4 bases short, with 8 bases between. In germline, CDR1 is SEHNR, CDR2 FQNEAQ (reference sequence). CDR3 region: CASSPLPYGYTF. Written as DNA, the CDR3 is TGTGCCAGCAGCCCTTTACCCTATGGCTACACCTTC.

Ten or more counts support this clonotype. The chain uses TRBV7-9 and TRBJ1-2; possible D gene TRBD1, 5 bases. Germline-derived CDR1 and CDR2 are SEHNR and FQNEAQ (reference sequence). The CDR3 has 13 residues. Trimming stripped 3 bases from V and 2 bases from J, with 7 bases between. The CDR3 protein is CASSLGLNYGYTF. For the CDR3, the DNA is TGTGCCAGCAGCTTGGGGCTGAACTATGGCTACACCTTC.

V gene TRBV7-2 combines with J gene TRBJ2-2, with 7 bases aligning to TRBD1. V lost 2 bases, J lost 6 bases, and 6 bases stayed unmatched. The CDR3 extends over 15 amino acids. Germline values: CDR1 SGHTA, CDR2 FQGNSA. CDR3 coding DNA: TGTACCAGCAGCTTAAATAGGGGGCAGGCCGGGGAGCTGTTTTTT. It translates to CTSSLNRGQAGELFF. Drawing the rest from reference TRBV7-2 and TRBJ2-2, the complete variable domain is GAGVSQSPSNKVTEKGKDVELRCDPISGHTALYWYRQSLGQGLEFLIYFQGNSAPDKSGLPSDRFSAERTGGSVSTLTIQRTQQEDSAVYLCTSSLNRGQAGELFFGEGSRLTVL.

This chain uses TRBV10-3 with TRBJ2-7; 9 bases align to TRBD1. Per the germline V gene, CDR1 is ENHRY and CDR2 is SYGVKD. The V and J ends lost 0 bases and 4 bases, in that order; junction bases with no gene match: 4. This CDR3 comprises 15 residues. The CDR3 protein is CAISESTGGRYEQYF. The CDR3 bases are TGTGCCATCAGTGAGTCAACAGGGGGCCGGTACGAGCAGTACTTC.

This clonotype was seen at least ten times. V is TRBV6-1 and J is TRBJ2-1; D might be TRBD2 (7 bases). The V gene lost 8 bases and the J gene lost 4 bases, with 18 bases spanning the gap. Germline V lookup: CDR1 MNHNS, CDR2 SASEGT. The length of the CDR3 is 15 residues. CDR3 nucleotide sequence: TGTGCCAGCTCCGAAGGGGGGGCCATTTACAATGAGCAGTTCTTC. It yields the protein CASSEGGAIYNEQFF.

This clonotype was detected ten times or more. The CDR3 DNA reads as TGTGCCAGCAACATCGACAGGGCGGGAGAGCAGTACTTC. Protein sequence: CASNIDRAGEQYF. The V call is TRBV28, the J call TRBJ2-7; tentatively, D is TRBD1 (7 bases). The CDR3 contains 13 residues. Deletions cut 7 bases from V and 7 bases from J, with 17 bases between. Germline CDR1 is MDHEN and CDR2 is SYDVKM.

The table lists this clonotype with a few counts. J is TRBJ1-1 and V is TRBV27; D not certain. V was clipped by 8 bases and J by 0 bases, with 19 bases between them. Germline CDR1 MNHEY, CDR2 SMNVEV (reference sequence). The CDR3 runs 16 residues. The CDR3, as DNA: TGTGCCAGCTTTAATCAGTTCGGCCACATGAACACTGAAGCTTTCTTT. This codes for CASFNQFGHMNTEAFF.

The sample holds many counts of this clonotype. This chain connects TRBV27 to TRBJ2-7; D is uncertain. CDR3 length equals 13 residues. CDR1 and CDR2 (germline): MNHEY, SMNVEV (reference sequence). V shed 3 bases and J shed 6 bases, with 12 bases lying between them. The CDR3 region has the DNA TGTGCCAGCAGTTTTAGGGCCCGATCCGAGCAGTACTTC. It specifies CASSFRARSEQYF.

This clonotype was picked up a small number of times. The V call is TRBV20-1, the J call TRBJ2-2; 10 bases match TRBD2. CDR3 size: 17 residues. The germline V gene encodes CDR1 DFQATT and CDR2 SNEGSKA (reference sequence). The J segment lost 4 bases and the V segment lost 6 bases, leaving 14 bases of the junction unmatched. CDR3 bases: TGCAGTGCCCCCGGGACTAGCGTCAACAGGGGCACCGGGGAGCTGTTTTTT. Its protein is CSAPGTSVNRGTGELFF.